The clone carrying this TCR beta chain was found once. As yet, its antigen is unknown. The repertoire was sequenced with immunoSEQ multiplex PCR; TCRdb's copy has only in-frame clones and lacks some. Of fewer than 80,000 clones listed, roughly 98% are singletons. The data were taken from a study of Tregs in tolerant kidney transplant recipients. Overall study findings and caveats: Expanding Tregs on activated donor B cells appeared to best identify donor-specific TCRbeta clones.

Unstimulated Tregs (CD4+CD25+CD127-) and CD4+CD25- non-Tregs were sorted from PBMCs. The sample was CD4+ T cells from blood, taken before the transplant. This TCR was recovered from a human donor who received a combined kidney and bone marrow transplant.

CDR3 amino acids: CASSSGLPPYEQYF. In DNA, the CDR3 is TGTGCCAGCAGCTCGGGTCTCCCCCCCTACGAGCAGTACTTC. The chain combines TRBV7-2 with TRBJ2-7; D unclear. V was cut by 4 bases and J by 2 bases, with 12 bases left in between. CDR1 is SGHTA and CDR2 is FQGNSA in the germline V gene. CDR3 size: 14 residues.